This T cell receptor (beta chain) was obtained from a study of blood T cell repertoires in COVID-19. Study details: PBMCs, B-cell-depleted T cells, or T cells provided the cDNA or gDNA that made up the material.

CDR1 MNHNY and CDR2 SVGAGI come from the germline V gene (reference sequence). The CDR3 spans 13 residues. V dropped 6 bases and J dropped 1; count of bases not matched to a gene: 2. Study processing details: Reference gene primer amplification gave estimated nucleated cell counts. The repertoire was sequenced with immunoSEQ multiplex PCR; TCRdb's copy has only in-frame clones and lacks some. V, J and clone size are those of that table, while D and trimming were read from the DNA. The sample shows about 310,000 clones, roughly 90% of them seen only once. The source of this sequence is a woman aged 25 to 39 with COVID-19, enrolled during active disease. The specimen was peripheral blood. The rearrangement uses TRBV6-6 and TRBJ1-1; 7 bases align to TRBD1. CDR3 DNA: TGTGCCAGCAGCAGGACAGGGAACACTGAAGCTTTCTTT. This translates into CASSRTGNTEAFF.